Below are 11 T cell receptor beta chains sequenced from a single sample in a study of shared clonotypes between healthy human individuals. CD45RO-negative cells were positively selected for CCR7, leaving out terminally differentiated effector memory CD45RA+ cells. TCRdb's table, derived via immunoSEQ multiplex PCR, lists solely in-frame clones and lacks some. Of 600,000 or so clones detected, roughly 98% appear once; the ten largest clones hold less than 0.35%. The sample comprised naive CD8+ T cells sorted from blood. All receptors derive from a man in his thirties or forties in good health.

The rearrangement uses TRBV6-5 and TRBJ1-1; D remains unclear. The CDR3 length is 12 residues. In germline, CDR1 is MNHEY, CDR2 SVGAGI. V lost 4 bases and J lost 5, with 8 bases in between. The CDR3 sequence is CASSSTGTEAFF. CDR3 DNA: TGTGCCAGCAGTTCGACGGGAACTGAAGCTTTCTTT.

The chain links TRBV19 to TRBJ2-1; D remains unclear. CDR1 is LNHDA, CDR2 SQIVND, per germline (reference sequence). V was shortened by 3 bases and J by 0 bases, with 6 bases between the two germline ends. The CDR3 contains 14 residues. CDR3 amino acids: CASSIQSSYNEQFF. In DNA form, the CDR3 reads TGTGCCAGTAGTATCCAGAGCTCCTACAATGAGCAGTTCTTC.

The chain links TRBV4-1 to TRBJ2-7; perhaps D is TRBD1 or TRBD2 (6 bases each). CDR1 and CDR2 from the germline V gene are MGHRA and YSYEKL. Trimming cost V 6 bases and J 2 bases, with 20 bases left between them. The CDR3 length is 16 residues. CDR3 bases: TGCGCCAGCAGTCCTCTGGGGGGCGGGATCCCCTACGAGCAGTACTTC. It specifies CASSPLGGGIPYEQYF.

This chain links TRBV27 with TRBJ2-7; D uncertain. The germline V gene has CDR1 MNHEY and CDR2 SMNVEV (reference sequence). Trimming took 5 bases from V and 0 from J, leaving 14 bases between them. The CDR3 length is 15 residues. The CDR3 DNA reads TGTGCCAGCAGTCCCCAGGTTCCCCCCTCCTACGAGCAGTACTTC. This sequence encodes CASSPQVPPSYEQYF.

This clone was seen just once. CDR3 coding DNA: TGTGCCAGTAGCCGAGCGGGAGGGGCCTACGAGCAGTACTTC. Translating it yields CASSRAGGAYEQYF. The chain carries TRBV19 and TRBJ2-7, with 10 bases lining up with TRBD2. This CDR3 region has 14 residues. The V gene's germline CDR1 is LNHDA and CDR2 SQIVND (reference sequence). The ends lost 6 bases at V and 2 bases at J; junction bases unmatched: 4.

The J gene is TRBJ2-5, the V gene TRBV6-6; D is unresolved. V lost 5 bases to trimming and J lost 9 bases, with 13 bases between them. CDR1 and CDR2 from the germline V gene are MNHNY and SVGAGI (reference sequence). The CDR3 runs 12 residues. As DNA, the CDR3 is TGTGCCAGCAGTCTCGTAGACGGGTCCCAGTACTTC. This sequence encodes CASSLVDGSQYF.

The chain's CDR3 is CASSESVNTGELFF. CDR3 sequence (DNA): TGTGCCAGCAGTGAAAGTGTCAACACCGGGGAGCTGTTTTTT. The chain is built from TRBV2 and TRBJ2-2; the D is unclear. CDR3 length: 14 amino acids. Trimming cost V 2 bases and J 2 bases, with 6 bases left between them. Germline V gene data show CDR1 as SNHLY and CDR2 as FYNNEI.

CDR3 sequence reads: CASRGPREQYF. The CDR3 DNA sequence: TGTGCCAGCAGAGGACCTCGCGAGCAGTACTTC. V usage is TRBV6-5 and J usage is TRBJ2-7; D gene uncertain. Trimming shortened V by 6 bases and J by 6 bases, and 9 bases separated the two germline ends. CDR1 and CDR2 from the germline V gene are MNHEY and SVGAGI. This CDR3 has 11 residues.

CDR3 protein: CASYPPPTGGAGDTQYF. The CDR3 coding sequence is TGTGCCAGCTACCCACCACCCACAGGGGGCGCCGGGGATACGCAGTATTTT. The genes are TRBV5-8 and TRBJ2-3; 9 bases line up with TRBD1. Trimming at V came to 7 bases and at J to 6 bases, leaving 18 bases not matched to a gene. The CDR3 runs to 17 residues. Germline values: CDR1 SGHTS, CDR2 YDEGEE. Supplemented by reference TRBV5-8 and TRBJ2-3, the full variable domain reads EAGVTQSPTHLIKTRGQQATLRCSPISGHTSVYWYQQALGLGLQFLLWYDEGEERNRGNFPPRFSGRQFPNYSSELNVNALELEDSALYLCASYPPPTGGAGDTQYFGPGTRLTVL.

V and J are TRBV29-1 and TRBJ2-5; D uncertain. Germline V CDR1 and CDR2: SQVTM, ANQGSEA. The V end lost 4 bases, the J end lost 0 bases, and 9 bases lay between the germline ends. The CDR3 sequence is 13 residues long. The DNA of the CDR3 is TGCAGCGTTGTTCACGAGAACCAAGAGACCCAGTACTTC. Amino acid sequence: CSVVHENQETQYF.

The gene calls are TRBV7-9 and TRBJ2-7; the D gene is possibly TRBD2 (6 bases). Trimming stripped 5 bases from V and 2 bases from J, with 25 bases between. The CDR3 length is 18 residues. Per the germline V gene, CDR1 is SEHNR and CDR2 is FQNEAQ (reference sequence). The CDR3, as DNA: TGTGCCAGCAGCGTTAGCGGAGGAGGGCAGGGACCCCCCTACGAGCAGTACTTC. Residues: CASSVSGGGQGPPYEQYF. Together with reference TRBV7-9 and TRBJ2-7, the CDR3 gives the full variable domain: DTGVSQNPRHKITKRGQNVTFRCDPISEHNRLYWYRQTLGQGPEFLTYFQNEAQLEKSRLLSDRFSAERPKGSFSTLEIQRTEQGDSAMYLCASSVSGGGQGPPYEQYFGPGTRLTVT.